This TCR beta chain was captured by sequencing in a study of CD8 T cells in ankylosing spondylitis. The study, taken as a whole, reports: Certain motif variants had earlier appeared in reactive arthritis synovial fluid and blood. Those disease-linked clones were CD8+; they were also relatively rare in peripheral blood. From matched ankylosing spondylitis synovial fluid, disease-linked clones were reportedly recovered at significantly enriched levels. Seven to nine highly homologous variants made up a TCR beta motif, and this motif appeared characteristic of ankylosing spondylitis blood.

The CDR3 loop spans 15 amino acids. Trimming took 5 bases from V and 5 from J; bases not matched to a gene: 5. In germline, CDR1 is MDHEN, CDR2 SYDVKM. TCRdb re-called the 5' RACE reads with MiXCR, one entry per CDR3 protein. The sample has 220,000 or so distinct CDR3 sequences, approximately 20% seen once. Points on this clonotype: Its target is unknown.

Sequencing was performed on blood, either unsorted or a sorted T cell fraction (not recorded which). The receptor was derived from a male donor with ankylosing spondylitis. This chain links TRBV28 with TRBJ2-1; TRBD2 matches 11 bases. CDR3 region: CASSPLAGANNEQFF. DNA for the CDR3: TGTGCCAGCAGTCCACTAGCGGGAGCTAACAATGAGCAGTTCTTC.